This section outlines one T cell receptor (beta chain) sequence together with its context. This sample includes further DNA sequences coding for the same CDR3. This sample is drawn from a study of blood T cell repertoires in COVID-19. With 3 bases removed from V and 4 bases from J, the gap between germline ends came to 9 bases. Germline values: CDR1 MDHEN, CDR2 SYDVKM. CDR3 length: 14 amino acids. Measured with immunoSEQ multiplex PCR; TCRdb has only the in-frame clones, and not every one. This table has 300,000 to 350,000 clones, roughly 89% appearing once. The receptor was derived from a woman aged 18-29 years with acute COVID-19. The sequencing sample was made of PBMCs or T cells enriched from blood (not recorded which). The V and J genes are TRBV28 and TRBJ1-4, with D possibly being TRBD1 (5 bases). For the CDR3, the DNA is TGTGCCAGCAGTTTGTCGGGGGGTAATGAAAAACTGTTTTTT. Translated, it gives CASSLSGGNEKLFF.